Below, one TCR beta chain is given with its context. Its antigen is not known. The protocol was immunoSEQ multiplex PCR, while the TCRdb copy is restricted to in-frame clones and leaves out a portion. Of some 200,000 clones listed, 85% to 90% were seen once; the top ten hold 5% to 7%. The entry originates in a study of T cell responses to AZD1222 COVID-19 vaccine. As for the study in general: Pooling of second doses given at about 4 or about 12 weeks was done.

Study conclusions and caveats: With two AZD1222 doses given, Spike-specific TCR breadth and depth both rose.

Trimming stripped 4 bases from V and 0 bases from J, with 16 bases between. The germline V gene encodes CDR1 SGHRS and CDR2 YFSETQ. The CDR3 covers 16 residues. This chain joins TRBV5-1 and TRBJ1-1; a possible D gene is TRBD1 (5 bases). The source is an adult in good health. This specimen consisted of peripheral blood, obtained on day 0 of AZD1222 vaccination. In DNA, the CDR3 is TGCGCCAGCAGCCCAGCTCTGGGGCGTATGAACACTGAAGCTTTCTTT. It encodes CASSPALGRMNTEAFF.